Sequencing of this TCR beta chain was carried out in a study of blood T cell repertoires in COVID-19. Profiling relied on immunoSEQ multiplex PCR, and the TCRdb table lists in-frame clones only, not all of them. The top ten hold roughly a fifth of the sample, which has more than 45,000 clones, around 80% seen once. Trimming cost V 7 bases and J 4 bases; bases outside gene matches: 6. Germline V gene sequence: CDR1 SQVTM, CDR2 ANQGSEA. CDR3 size: 13 residues. The TCR was taken from a woman aged 55-69 years with acute or convalescent COVID-19. Material for sequencing was peripheral blood. The gene calls are TRBV29-1 and TRBJ1-2; 10 bases map to TRBD1. CDR3 loop: CSARRDRGYGYTF. CDR3 DNA: TGCAGCGCTCGCCGGGACAGGGGCTATGGCTACACCTTC.